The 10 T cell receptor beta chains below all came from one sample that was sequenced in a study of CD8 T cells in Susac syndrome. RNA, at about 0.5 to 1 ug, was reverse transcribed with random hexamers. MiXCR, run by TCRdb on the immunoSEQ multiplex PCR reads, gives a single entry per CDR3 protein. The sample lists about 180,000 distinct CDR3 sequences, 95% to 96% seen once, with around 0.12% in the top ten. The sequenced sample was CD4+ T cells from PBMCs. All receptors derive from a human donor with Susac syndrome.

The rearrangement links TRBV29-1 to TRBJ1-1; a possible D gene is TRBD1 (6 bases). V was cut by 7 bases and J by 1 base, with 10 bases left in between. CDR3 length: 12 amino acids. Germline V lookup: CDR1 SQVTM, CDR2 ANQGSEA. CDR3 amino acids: CSGEQGNTEAFF. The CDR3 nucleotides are TGCAGCGGGGAACAGGGGAACACTGAAGCTTTCTTT.

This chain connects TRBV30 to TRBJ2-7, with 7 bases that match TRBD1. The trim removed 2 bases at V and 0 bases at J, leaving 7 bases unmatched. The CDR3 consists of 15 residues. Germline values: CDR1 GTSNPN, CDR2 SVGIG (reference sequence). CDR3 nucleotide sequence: TGTGCCTGGAGTTTCTACAGGGGAGCCTCCTACGAGCAGTACTTC. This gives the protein CAWSFYRGASYEQYF.

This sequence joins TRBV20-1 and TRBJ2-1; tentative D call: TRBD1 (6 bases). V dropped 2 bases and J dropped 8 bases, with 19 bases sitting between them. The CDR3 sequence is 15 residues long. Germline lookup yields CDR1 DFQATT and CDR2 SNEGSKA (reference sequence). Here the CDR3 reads CSARSAGTFRDEQFF. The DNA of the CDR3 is TGCAGTGCTAGATCCGCCGGGACATTTAGGGATGAGCAGTTCTTC.

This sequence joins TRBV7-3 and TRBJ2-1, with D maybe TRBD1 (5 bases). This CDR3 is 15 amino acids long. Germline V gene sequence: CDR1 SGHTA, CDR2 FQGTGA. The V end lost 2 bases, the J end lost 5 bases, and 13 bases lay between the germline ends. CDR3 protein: CASSLGARSDNEQFF. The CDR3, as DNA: TGTGCCAGCAGCTTAGGGGCGCGGAGTGACAATGAGCAGTTCTTC.

The CDR3 nucleotides read TGTGCCTGGATACTAGCGGGATCCATCACCTACAATGAGCAGTTCTTC. This encodes CAWILAGSITYNEQFF. The chain uses TRBV30 and TRBJ2-1; 10 bases fit TRBD2. There are 16 residues in the CDR3. Germline V gene sequence: CDR1 GTSNPN, CDR2 SVGIG (reference sequence). The V and J ends lost 4 bases and 2 bases, in that order; junction bases with no gene match: 8.

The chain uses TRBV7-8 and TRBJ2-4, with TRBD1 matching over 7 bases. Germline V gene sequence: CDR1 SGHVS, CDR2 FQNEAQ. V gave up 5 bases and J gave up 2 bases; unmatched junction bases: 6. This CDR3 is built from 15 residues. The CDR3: CASSKTDRTKNIQYF. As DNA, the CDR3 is TGTGCCAGCAGCAAGACGGACAGGACCAAAAACATTCAGTACTTC.

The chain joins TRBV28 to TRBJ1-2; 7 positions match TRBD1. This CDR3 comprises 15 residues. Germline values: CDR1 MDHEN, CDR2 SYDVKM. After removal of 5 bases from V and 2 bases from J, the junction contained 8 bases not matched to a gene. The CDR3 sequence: CASSTSGTENYGYTF. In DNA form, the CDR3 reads TGTGCCAGCAGTACCTCCGGGACAGAGAACTATGGCTACACCTTC.

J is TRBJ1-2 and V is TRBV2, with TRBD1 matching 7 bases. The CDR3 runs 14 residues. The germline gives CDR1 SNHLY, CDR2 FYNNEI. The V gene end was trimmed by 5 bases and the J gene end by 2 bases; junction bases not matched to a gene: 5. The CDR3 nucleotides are TGTGCCAGCAGTTGGGACAGCCTGAACTATGGCTACACCTTC. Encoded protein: CASSWDSLNYGYTF.

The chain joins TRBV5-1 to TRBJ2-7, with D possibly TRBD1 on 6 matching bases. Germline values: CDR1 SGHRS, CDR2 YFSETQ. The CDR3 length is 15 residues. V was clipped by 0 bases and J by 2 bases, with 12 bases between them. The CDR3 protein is CASSLDGTPTYEQYV. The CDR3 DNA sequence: TGCGCCAGCAGCTTGGACGGGACACCTACCTACGAGCAGTACGTC.

The CDR3, as DNA: TGTGCCTGGAGTCCCCCCAATCTAGCGCAGCAGTTCTTC. Encoded protein: CAWSPPNLAQQFF. V usage is TRBV30 and J usage is TRBJ2-1; the D gene is possibly TRBD2 (6 bases). The V gene lost 2 bases and the J gene lost 11 bases, with 16 bases spanning the gap. Germline V gene lookup returns CDR1 GTSNPN and CDR2 SVGIG (reference sequence). This CDR3 comprises 13 residues.